This is a list of T cell receptor beta chains from one sample in a study of early T cells in non-severe SARS-CoV-2 infection. TCRdb re-called the 5' RACE reads with MiXCR, one entry per CDR3 protein. This sample has about 61,000 distinct CDR3 sequences; 11% occur once, and the top ten carry 1.5% to 2%. What was sequenced was whole blood. Receptors originate from an adult who was a healthcare worker with PCR-confirmed SARS-CoV-2 infection or an uninfected control (not recorded which). Both conserved end residues are part of each CDR3. The order of the fields is V gene, clone size, J gene, D gene, CDR3 protein, CDR3 DNA. A D gene is named only where the DNA matches it firmly. Not every row has a clone size; where given, it reads once, few, many or a size class.

>TRBV10-2|NA|TRBJ1-6|NA
CASSAQGSSPLHF
TGCGCCAGCAGTGCGCAGGGTAGTTCACCCCTCCACTTT
>TRBV27|many|TRBJ2-5|TRBD1
CASSYEGALGETQYF
TGTGCCAGCAGTTATGAGGGGGCTTTAGGAGAGACCCAGTACTTC
>TRBV10-3|few|TRBJ2-3|NA
CAIGAIGTARLGTDTQYF
TGTGCCATCGGGGCCATCGGGACGGCAAGGCTTGGCACAGATACGCAGTATTTT
>TRBV2|few|TRBJ2-5|NA
CASTWDLQETQYF
TGTGCCAGCACTTGGGACCTTCAAGAGACCCAGTACTTC
>TRBV4-3|many|TRBJ2-2|NA
CASSQVRGELFF
TGCGCCAGCAGCCAAGTTCGAGGGGAGCTGTTTTTT
>TRBV4-1|few|TRBJ2-7|NA
CASSQDPPFREQYF
TGCGCCAGCAGCCAAGATCCCCCTTTCCGAGAGCAGTACTTC
>TRBV6-4|many|TRBJ2-1|NA
CASSESGWTGQFF
TGTGCCAGCAGTGAGTCTGGATGGACCGGGCAGTTCTTC
>TRBV6-2/TRBV6-3|NA|TRBJ1-2|NA
CASSYLGGQSGYTF
TGTGCCAGCAGTTATTTAGGAGGCCAGAGCGGCTACACCTTC
>TRBV13|NA|TRBJ2-3|TRBD1
CASSGQMTGMGTDTQYF
TGTGCCAGCAGCGGCCAAATGACAGGGATGGGCACAGATACGCAGTATTTT
>TRBV30|many|TRBJ1-6|NA
CAWSQTARGSPLHF
TGTGCCTGGAGTCAAACAGCTCGAGGCTCACCCCTCCACTTT
>TRBV15|many|TRBJ1-5|NA
CATSRTENQPQHF
TGTGCCACCAGCAGGACGGAGAATCAGCCCCAGCATTTT
>TRBV13|many|TRBJ2-1|TRBD1
CASTRTGLVEQFF
TGTGCCAGCACCCGGACAGGGTTGGTTGAGCAGTTCTTC
>TRBV11-2|few|TRBJ2-3|NA
CASSPMAVPPTDTQYF
TGTGCCAGCAGTCCGATGGCCGTCCCTCCCACAGATACGCAGTATTTT